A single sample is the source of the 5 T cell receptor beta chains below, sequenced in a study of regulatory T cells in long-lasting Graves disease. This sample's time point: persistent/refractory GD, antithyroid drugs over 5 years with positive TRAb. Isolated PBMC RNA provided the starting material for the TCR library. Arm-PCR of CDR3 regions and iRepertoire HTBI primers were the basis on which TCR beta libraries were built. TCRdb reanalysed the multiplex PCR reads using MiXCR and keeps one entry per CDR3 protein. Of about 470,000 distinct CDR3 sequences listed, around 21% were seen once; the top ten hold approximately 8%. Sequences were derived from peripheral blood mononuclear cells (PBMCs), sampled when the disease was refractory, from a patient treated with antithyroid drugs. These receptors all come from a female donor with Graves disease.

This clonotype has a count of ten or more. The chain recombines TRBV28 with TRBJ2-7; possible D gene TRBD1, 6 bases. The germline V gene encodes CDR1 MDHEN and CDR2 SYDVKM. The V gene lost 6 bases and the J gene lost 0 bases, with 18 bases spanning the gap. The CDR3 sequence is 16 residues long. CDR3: CASSRYRERTSYEQYF. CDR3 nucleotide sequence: TGTGCCAGCAGCCGCTACAGGGAACGTACCTCCTACGAGCAGTACTTC.

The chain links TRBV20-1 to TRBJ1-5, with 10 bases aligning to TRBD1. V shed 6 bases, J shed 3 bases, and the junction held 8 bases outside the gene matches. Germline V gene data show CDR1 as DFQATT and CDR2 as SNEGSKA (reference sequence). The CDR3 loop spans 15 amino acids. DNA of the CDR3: TGCAGTGCCCCCCCGGGACAGGGGTACAATCAGCCCCAGCATTTT. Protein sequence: CSAPPGQGYNQPQHF.

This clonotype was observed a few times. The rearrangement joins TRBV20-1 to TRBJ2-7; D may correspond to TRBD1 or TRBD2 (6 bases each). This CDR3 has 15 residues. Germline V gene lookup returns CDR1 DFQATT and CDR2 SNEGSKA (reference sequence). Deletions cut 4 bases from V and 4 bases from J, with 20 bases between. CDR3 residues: CSANMGGDRKYEQYF. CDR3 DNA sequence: TGCAGTGCTAATATGGGAGGAGACAGGAAATACGAGCAGTACTTC.

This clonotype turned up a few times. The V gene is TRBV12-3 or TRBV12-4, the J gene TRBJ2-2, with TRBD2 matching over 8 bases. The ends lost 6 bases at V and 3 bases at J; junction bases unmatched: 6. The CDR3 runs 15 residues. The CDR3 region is CASRPGGAYTGELFF. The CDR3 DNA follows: TGTGCCAGCAGGCCGGGGGGGGCGTACACCGGGGAGCTGTTTTTT.

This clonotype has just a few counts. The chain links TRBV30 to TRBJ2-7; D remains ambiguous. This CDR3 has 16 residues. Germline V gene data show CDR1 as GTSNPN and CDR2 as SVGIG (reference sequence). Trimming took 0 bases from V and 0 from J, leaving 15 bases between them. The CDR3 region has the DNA TGTGCCTGGAGTGTACCAGAGGCGGAGAGCTCCTACGAGCAGTACTTC. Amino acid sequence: CAWSVPEAESSYEQYF.